Listed below are T cell receptor beta chains from one sample, sequenced in a study of PD-L1 blockade in urothelial cancer. The protocol was immunoSEQ multiplex PCR, while the TCRdb copy is restricted to in-frame clones and leaves out a portion. Here the sample spans tens of thousands of clones, approximately 72% being singletons. The sequenced sample was PBMCs, obtained around atezolizumab (anti-PD-L1) treatment. The receptors were gathered from a man between 70 and 80 years old with urothelial cancer. The CDR3 runs from the conserved cysteine through the conserved F or W. Each record gives: clone size, J gene, D gene, V gene, CDR3 DNA, CDR3 protein. A D gene is named only where the DNA matches it firmly. Size is omitted from some rows. Given values are once, few, many or a class for expanded clones.

clone_size: -
j_call: TRBJ1-4
d_call: TRBD1
v_call: TRBV5-5
cdr3_nt: TGTGCCAGCAGCCTCTATCCTGGGACAGACTTTAATGAAAAACTGTTTTTT
cdr3_aa: CASSLYPGTDFNEKLFF

clone_size: -
j_call: TRBJ2-1
d_call: TRBD2
v_call: TRBV5-1
cdr3_nt: TGCGCCAGCAGCTTGGGGGGGGGTCCTCACTACAATGAGCAGTTCTTC
cdr3_aa: CASSLGGGPHYNEQFF

clone_size: -
j_call: TRBJ1-2
d_call: -
v_call: TRBV7-8
cdr3_nt: TGTGCCAGCAGCCCTAGTAGGGGTTACTATGGCTACACCTTC
cdr3_aa: CASSPSRGYYGYTF

clone_size: -
j_call: TRBJ1-2
d_call: TRBD1
v_call: TRBV27
cdr3_nt: TGTGCCAGCAGTTGGGGACAGGGCGGCGGCTACACCTTC
cdr3_aa: CASSWGQGGGYTF

clone_size: few
j_call: TRBJ1-1
d_call: -
v_call: TRBV12-5
cdr3_nt: TGTGCTAGTGGTTTGCTAACGGGGGCTGAAGCTTTCTTT
cdr3_aa: CASGLLTGAEAFF

clone_size: -
j_call: TRBJ2-3
d_call: TRBD1
v_call: TRBV6-1
cdr3_nt: TGTGCCAGCAGTGAAGGGACAGGGGGCCCCGTGGATACGCAGTATTTT
cdr3_aa: CASSEGTGGPVDTQYF

clone_size: few
j_call: TRBJ1-2
d_call: -
v_call: TRBV7-2
cdr3_nt: TGTGCCAGCAGCTTAGCGATAGTTCGGGGCTACACCTTC
cdr3_aa: CASSLAIVRGYTF

clone_size: -
j_call: TRBJ2-2
d_call: -
v_call: TRBV30
cdr3_nt: TGTGCCTGGATAAGGCGCGGGGCGAACACCGGGGAGCTGTTTTTT
cdr3_aa: CAWIRRGANTGELFF

clone_size: -
j_call: TRBJ2-7
d_call: -
v_call: TRBV28
cdr3_nt: TGTGCCAGCGAGTCAGGGGCCACCTACGAGCAGTACTTC
cdr3_aa: CASESGATYEQYF

clone_size: -
j_call: TRBJ2-7
d_call: -
v_call: TRBV7-9
cdr3_nt: TGTGCCAGCAGCCCCCGGACTACCTCCTCCTACGAGCAGTACTTC
cdr3_aa: CASSPRTTSSYEQYF

clone_size: -
j_call: TRBJ2-7
d_call: -
v_call: TRBV28
cdr3_nt: TGTGCCAGCAGTTTAACAGGGTTGTCCTACGAGCAGTACTTC
cdr3_aa: CASSLTGLSYEQYF

clone_size: medium-sized
j_call: TRBJ2-7
d_call: -
v_call: TRBV2
cdr3_nt: TGTGCCAGCACTTCATGGGGCCCCCCTGCCTACGAGCAGTACTTC
cdr3_aa: CASTSWGPPAYEQYF

clone_size: -
j_call: TRBJ2-1
d_call: -
v_call: TRBV2
cdr3_nt: TGTGCCAGCAGTGAATATTTCGGTTCCTACAATGAGCAGTTCTTC
cdr3_aa: CASSEYFGSYNEQFF

clone_size: -
j_call: TRBJ1-1
d_call: -
v_call: TRBV30
cdr3_nt: TGTGCCTGGGGGACACTAACGGGGACTGAAGCTTTCTTT
cdr3_aa: CAWGTLTGTEAFF

clone_size: once
j_call: TRBJ2-1
d_call: -
v_call: TRBV28
cdr3_nt: TGTGCCAGCAGTCCTAGTACGGCGGTGAAGTCCTACAATGAGCAGTTCTTC
cdr3_aa: CASSPSTAVKSYNEQFF

clone_size: -
j_call: TRBJ1-3
d_call: TRBD1
v_call: TRBV18
cdr3_nt: TGTGCCAGCTCACCATCGGGACAGGGAAACACCATATATTTT
cdr3_aa: CASSPSGQGNTIYF